This T cell receptor beta chain was sequenced during a study of control samples from healthy donors and cancer patients. Per the germline V gene, CDR1 is MGHDK and CDR2 is SYGVNS. This CDR3 has 11 residues. V lost 3 bases and J 7 bases, leaving 7 bases between the germline ends. Measured with immunoSEQ multiplex PCR; TCRdb has only the in-frame clones, and not every one. The table shows around 180,000 clones, with approximately 86% occurring only once. V usage is TRBV25-1 and J usage is TRBJ2-7; D gene ambiguous. The origin of this receptor is a woman aged 25-40 years in good health. The sample was blood. CDR3 loop: CASSDSWEQYF. DNA for the CDR3: TGTGCCAGCAGTGACAGTTGGGAGCAGTACTTC.